Below, 10 T cell receptor beta chains from the same sample are listed, as sequenced in a study of OX40 agonist ivuxolimab in advanced cancers. Library generation was performed with the immunoSEQ multiplex PCR assay. TCRdb took this table from immuneACCESS and kept in-frame rearrangements with V and J called. Such tables lack part of the clones; where checked against another copy, unresolved V genes explain under half of the gap, and the rest is unexplained. The sample contains about 55,000 clones, 77% of them found a single time. The ten largest account for approximately 6% of the sample. The specimen was CD4+ or CD8+ T cells sorted from blood, collected in a trial of the OX40 agonist ivuxolimab. The receptors stem from an adult with an advanced solid tumor such as melanoma, head and neck, liver or kidney cancer.

The genes are TRBV5-1 and TRBJ2-7, with D maybe TRBD2 (6 bases). Germline loops: CDR1 SGHRS, CDR2 YFSETQ. The CDR3 consists of 15 residues. Deletions cut 0 bases from V and 6 bases from J, with 16 bases between. The CDR3 region has the DNA TGCGCCAGCAGCTTGGACGGCAGGAGGGACGGCGAGCAGTACTTC. It encodes CASSLDGRRDGEQYF.

The chain couples TRBV2 to TRBJ2-1, with D possibly TRBD2 on 6 matching bases. This CDR3 is 15 amino acids long. The V and J ends lost 7 bases and 1 base respectively, with 14 bases between them. Germline CDR1 and CDR2: SNHLY and FYNNEI. The DNA for the CDR3 is TGTGCCAGCATGGAGCGGGTCCCATCCTACAATGAGCAGTTCTTC. Its protein product is CASMERVPSYNEQFF.

This clone was observed once. The CDR3 loop is CASSGQGANTEAFF. The CDR3 region has the DNA TGTGCCAGCAGTGGACAGGGGGCGAACACTGAAGCTTTCTTT. The V gene is TRBV2, the J gene TRBJ1-1, with 10 bases aligning to TRBD1. Trimming took 4 bases from V and 1 from J; bases not matched to a gene: 0. The CDR3 covers 14 residues. Germline CDR1 and CDR2: SNHLY and FYNNEI.

The chain joins TRBV29-1 to TRBJ1-1; D is possibly TRBD1 (5 bases). The CDR3 extends over 9 amino acids. CDR1 and CDR2 (germline): SQVTM, ANQGSEA. Trimming pared 6 bases from V and 11 bases from J, leaving 10 bases between. The DNA of the CDR3 is TGCAGCGTGCAGGGTATGGCTTTCTTT. It encodes CSVQGMAFF.

This sequence joins TRBV2 and TRBJ2-2, with a tentative D call TRBD2 (7 bases). CDR1 and CDR2 from the germline V gene are SNHLY and FYNNEI. The CDR3 has 15 amino acids. Trimming shortened V by 8 bases and J by 5 bases, and 18 bases separated the two germline ends. This CDR3 reads CASLGGGSPTGELFF. The DNA for the CDR3 is TGTGCCAGCCTAGGGGGGGGAAGCCCGACCGGGGAGCTGTTTTTT.

This chain links TRBV7-8 with TRBJ2-5; 7 bases line up with TRBD2. CDR1 is SGHVS and CDR2 is FQNEAQ in the germline V gene. Trimming at V came to 0 bases and at J to 5 bases, leaving 9 bases not matched to a gene. The length of the CDR3 is 16 residues. CDR3 amino acids: CASSLAGTMQGETQYF. The CDR3, as DNA: TGTGCCAGCAGCTTAGCAGGGACTATGCAAGGGGAGACCCAGTACTTC.

The chain links TRBV27 to TRBJ1-6; 7 nucleotides align to TRBD1. The germline gives CDR1 MNHEY, CDR2 SMNVEV (reference sequence). The CDR3 contains 16 residues. Trimming at V came to 5 bases and at J to 7 bases, leaving 11 bases not matched to a gene. The CDR3 DNA follows: TGTGCCAGCAGTCAGTGGCTCCAGGGGGGGAATTCACCCCTCCACTTT. This translates into CASSQWLQGGNSPLHF.

The chain couples TRBV6-6 to TRBJ2-7, with TRBD1 matching 7 bases. Germline CDR1 reads MNHNY; CDR2 reads SVGAGI (reference sequence). V trimming: 5 bases; J trimming: 3 bases; junction bases outside the gene matches: 7. This CDR3 has 14 residues. CDR3 nucleotide sequence: TGTGCCAGCAGTCCTACAGGGGTTTACTACGAGCAGTACTTC. Translation gives CASSPTGVYYEQYF.

The count of this clone is one. V and J are TRBV18 and TRBJ1-3; no clear D. Per germline, CDR1 KGHSH and CDR2 LQKENI. This CDR3 has 14 amino acids. The ends were cut back, 2 bases at V and 4 bases at J, with 9 bases in the middle. CDR3 DNA: TGTGCCAGCTCACCAACCGCAGAGGGAAACACCATATATTTT. It yields the protein CASSPTAEGNTIYF.

The chain links TRBV4-2 to TRBJ2-5; possibly TRBD2 for D (6 bases). The J call is in doubt because the DNA end fits TRBJ2-7 better. The germline gives CDR1 LGHNA, CDR2 YNFKEQ. This CDR3 is built from 15 residues. The chain's CDR3 is CASSTGRGSSYEQYF. In DNA, the CDR3 is TGTGCCAGCAGCACGGGTCGGGGGAGCTCCTACGAGCAGTACTTC.